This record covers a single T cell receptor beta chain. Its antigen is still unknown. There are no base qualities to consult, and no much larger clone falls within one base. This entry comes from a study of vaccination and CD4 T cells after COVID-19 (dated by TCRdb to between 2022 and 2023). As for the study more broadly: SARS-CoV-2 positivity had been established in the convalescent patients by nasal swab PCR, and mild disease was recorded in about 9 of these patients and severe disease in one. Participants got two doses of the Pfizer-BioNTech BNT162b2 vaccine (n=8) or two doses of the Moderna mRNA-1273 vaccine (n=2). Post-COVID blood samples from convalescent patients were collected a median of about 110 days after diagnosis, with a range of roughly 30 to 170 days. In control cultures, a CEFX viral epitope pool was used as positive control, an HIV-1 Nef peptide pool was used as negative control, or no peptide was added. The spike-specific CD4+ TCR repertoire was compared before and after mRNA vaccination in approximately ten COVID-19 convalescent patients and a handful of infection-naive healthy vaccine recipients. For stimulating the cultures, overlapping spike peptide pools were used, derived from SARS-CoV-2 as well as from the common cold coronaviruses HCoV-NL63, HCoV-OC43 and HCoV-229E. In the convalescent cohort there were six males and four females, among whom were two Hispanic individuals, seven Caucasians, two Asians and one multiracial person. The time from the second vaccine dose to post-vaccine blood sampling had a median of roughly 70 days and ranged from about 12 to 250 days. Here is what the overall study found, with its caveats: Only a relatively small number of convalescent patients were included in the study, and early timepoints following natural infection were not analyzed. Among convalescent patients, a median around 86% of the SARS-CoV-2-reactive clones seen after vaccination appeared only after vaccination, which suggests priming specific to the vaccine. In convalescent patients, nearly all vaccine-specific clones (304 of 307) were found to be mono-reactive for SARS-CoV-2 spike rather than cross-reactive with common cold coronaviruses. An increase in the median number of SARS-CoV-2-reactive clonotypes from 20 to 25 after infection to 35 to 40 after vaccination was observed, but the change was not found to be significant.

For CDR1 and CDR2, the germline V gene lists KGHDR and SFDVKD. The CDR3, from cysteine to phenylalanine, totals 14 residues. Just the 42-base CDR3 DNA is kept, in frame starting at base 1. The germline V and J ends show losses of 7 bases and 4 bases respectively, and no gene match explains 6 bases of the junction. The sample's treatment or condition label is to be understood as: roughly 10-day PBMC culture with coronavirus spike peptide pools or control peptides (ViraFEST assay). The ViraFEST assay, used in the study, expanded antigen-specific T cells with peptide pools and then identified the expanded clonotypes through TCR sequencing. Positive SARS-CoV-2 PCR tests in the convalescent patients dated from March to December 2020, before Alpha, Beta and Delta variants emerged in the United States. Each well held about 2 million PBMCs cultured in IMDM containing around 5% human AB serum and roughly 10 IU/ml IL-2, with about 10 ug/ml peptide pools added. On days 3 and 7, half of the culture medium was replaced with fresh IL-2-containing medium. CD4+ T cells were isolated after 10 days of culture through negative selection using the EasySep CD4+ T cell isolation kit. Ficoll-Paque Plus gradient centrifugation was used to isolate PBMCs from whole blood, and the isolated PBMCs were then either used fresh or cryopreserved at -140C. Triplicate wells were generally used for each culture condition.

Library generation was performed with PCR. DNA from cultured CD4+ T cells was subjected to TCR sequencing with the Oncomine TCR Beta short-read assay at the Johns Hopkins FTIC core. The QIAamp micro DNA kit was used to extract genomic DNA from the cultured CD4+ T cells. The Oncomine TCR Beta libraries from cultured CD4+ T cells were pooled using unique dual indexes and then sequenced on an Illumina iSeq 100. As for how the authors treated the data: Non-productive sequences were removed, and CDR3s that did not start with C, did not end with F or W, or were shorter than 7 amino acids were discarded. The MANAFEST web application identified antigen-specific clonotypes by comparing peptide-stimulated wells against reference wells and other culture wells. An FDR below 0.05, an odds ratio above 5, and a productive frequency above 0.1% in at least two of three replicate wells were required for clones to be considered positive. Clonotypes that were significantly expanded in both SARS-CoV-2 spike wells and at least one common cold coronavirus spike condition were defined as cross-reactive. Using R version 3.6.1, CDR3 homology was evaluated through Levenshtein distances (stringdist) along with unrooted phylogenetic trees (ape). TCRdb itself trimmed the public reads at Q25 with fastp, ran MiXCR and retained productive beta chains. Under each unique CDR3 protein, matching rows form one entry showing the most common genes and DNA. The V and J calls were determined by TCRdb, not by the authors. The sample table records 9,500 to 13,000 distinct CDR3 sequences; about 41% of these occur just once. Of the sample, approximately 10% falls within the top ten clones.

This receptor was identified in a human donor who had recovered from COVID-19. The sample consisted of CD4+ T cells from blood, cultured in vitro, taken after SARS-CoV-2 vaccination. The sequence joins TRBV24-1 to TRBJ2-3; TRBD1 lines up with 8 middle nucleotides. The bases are TGTGCCACCAGAGCAGGGGGCCATGCAGATACGCAGTATTTT. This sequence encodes CATRAGGHADTQYF.